This TCR beta chain was sequenced for a study of CD8 T cells in Susac syndrome. Study conclusions and caveats: In its TCR sequencing and HLA analysis, the study acknowledged that the number of individuals was relatively small.

CDR3 size: 12 residues. Germline V lookup: CDR1 MNHEY, CDR2 SMNVEV (reference sequence). V lost 4 bases and J 0 bases, leaving 4 bases between the germline ends. Notes on this clonotype: Its cognate antigen is unknown.

TCR beta sequencing was performed on blood CD8+ and CD4+ T cells. Both CD4+ and CD8+ T cells were negatively isolated, and TEMRA cells underwent FACS enrichment. When the RNA was reverse transcribed, random hexamers were used with an input of roughly 0.5 to 1 ug. The immunoSEQ assay covered 54 Vbeta and 13 Jbeta segments for CDR3. TCRdb ran MiXCR on the immunoSEQ multiplex PCR reads and lists one entry per CDR3 protein. Among roughly 180,000 distinct CDR3 sequences listed, about 95% were seen once. The chain couples TRBV27 to TRBJ2-7; D unclear. The sequence was obtained from a human donor in good health. The source material was CD4+ T cells from PBMCs. The CDR3 bases are TGTGCCAGCAGTTCCGCCTCCTACGAGCAGTACTTC. Protein product: CASSSASYEQYF.